Included here is one T cell receptor (beta chain) sequence, with context. Its target is not known. Produced via immunoSEQ multiplex PCR; TCRdb's table is partial and in-frame only. The sample has tens of thousands of clones, over 85% seen once. This entry is derived from a study of chemoradiotherapy in HPV16-positive cancers. Study-level information: Candidate HPV-specific clones and shared TCR motifs came from a couple of HPV16-positive patients. Notes on the study in general: HPV-responsive T-cell expansion during chemoradiotherapy was linked to improved recurrence-free survival in HPV16-positive patients. Candidate HPV-specific clones and E7-related TCR motifs grew in tumor during treatment.

The CDR3 is 13 amino acids. V dropped 8 bases and J dropped 2; count of bases not matched to a gene: 2. CDR1 and CDR2 from the germline V gene are SNHLY and FYNNEI. Over chemoradiotherapy, repertoires were sampled more than once. Sequenced material: blood, taken from a patient who underwent chemoradiotherapy. The source of this sequence is a human donor with HPV-associated anogenital cancer. This rearrangement joins TRBV2 to TRBJ2-7; 11 bases line up with TRBD2. CDR3: CASLAGGPYEQYF. The DNA for the CDR3 is TGTGCCAGCCTAGCGGGGGGTCCCTACGAGCAGTACTTC. Full variable domain (missing parts from reference TRBV2 and TRBJ2-7): EPEVTQTPSHQVTQMGQEVILRCVPISNHLYFYWYRQILGQKVEFLVSFYNNEISEKSEIFDDQFSVERPDGSNFTLKIRSTKLEDSAMYFCASLAGGPYEQYFGPGTRLTVT.